The count of the clone carrying this T cell receptor beta chain is one. The antigen is not known. This sample stems from a study of memory CD4+ T cells and cytomegalovirus serostatus. Background on the study: This sample comes from healthy Belgian adults, several CMV seropositive, approximately 23 seronegative.

V gave up 1 base and J gave up 9 bases; unmatched junction bases: 9. The CDR3 length is 15 residues. Looked up from germline, CDR1 is MGHRA and CDR2 is YSYEKL. Only in-frame clones appear in the TCRdb table, and some are missing; sequencing was by immunoSEQ multiplex PCR. This table holds 50,000 or so clones, about 74% found once. Study conclusions and caveats: CD4+ memory repertoires contained about 40% of the roughly 150 reported CMV TCRbeta sequences. Repertoires predicted CMV serostatus with median bootstrapped AUC of 0.95.

Single viable CD3+CD4+CD8-CD45RO+ cells were sorted as the memory CD4+ T cells. Total CD4+ T cells were enriched by CD4 positive selection. The genes are TRBV4-1 and TRBJ2-4; 7 nucleotides agree with TRBD2. The clonotype was recovered from an adult in good health and CMV-seropositive. What was sequenced was memory CD4+ T cells from blood. CDR3 region: CASSQGISGSGIQYF. Written as DNA, the CDR3 is TGCGCCAGCAGCCAAGGTATTAGCGGGTCGGGCATTCAGTACTTC.